This TCR beta chain is drawn from a study of shared clonotypes between healthy human individuals. Study-wide results and caveats: Across a handful of donors, naive CD4 shared approximately 4.5%, naive CD8 over 3%, memory CD4 roughly 2.1%, memory CD8 about 0.4%. Compared with memory subsets, naive subsets generally had larger estimated richness.

TCRdb's copy holds only in-frame clones and misses some; the assay was immunoSEQ multiplex PCR. The sample yields 2.3 million or so clones, over 90% seen once. Trimming removed 1 base at V and 9 bases at J, with 10 bases between. This CDR3 region has 13 residues. Germline lookup yields CDR1 KGHSH and CDR2 LQKENI. In regard to this clone: Its antigen remains unidentified.

The TCR was taken from a man younger than 30 in good health. Some clones in this sample may be carry-over from other donors' samples. Sequenced sample: naive CD4+ T cells from PBMCs. Noted subset: CD45RA+ positively selected. The genes are TRBV18 and TRBJ2-1; D gene uncertain. CDR3: CASSPLTTGEQFF. The CDR3 coding sequence is TGTGCCAGCTCACCACTAACAACGGGTGAGCAGTTCTTC. The full variable domain, completed using reference TRBV18 and TRBJ2-1, is NAGVMQNPRHLVRRRGQEARLRCSPMKGHSHVYWYRQLPEEGLKFMVYLQKENIIDESGMPKERFSAEFPKEGPSILRIQQVVRGDSAAYFCASSPLTTGEQFFGPGTRLTVL.